This T cell receptor beta chain stems from a study of siplizumab effects on memory and regulatory T cells (dated by TCRdb to between 2017 and 2020). About the study as a whole: The study examined how the anti-CD2 antibody siplizumab affects alloreactive T-cell subsets in allogeneic mixed lymphocyte reactions built from human PBMCs. Overall study results and their limits: No functional confirmation was obtained for the suppressive function of proliferating Tregs from siplizumab cultures. About 75-97% of proliferating CD4+ or CD8+ clones could not be given a naive or memory phenotype. Because sequences below about 10^-5 frequency were poorly captured, only a minor fraction of alloreactive clones could be mapped to unstimulated subsets. Among mappable alloreactive CD4+ clones, the Treg-derived fraction averaged approximately 63% with siplizumab versus around 25% in control reactions. Siplizumab significantly reduced the cumulative frequency of alloreactive sequences traceable to unstimulated CD4+ memory T cells. Unstimulated naive T cells appeared to be more diverse than memory T cells, and naive cells seemed to make a substantial contribution to the alloresponse.

In regard to this clone: The clone's antigen remains unknown. No base-level quality is on record; no much larger clone is a single base apart.

Preparation of the library involved the immunoSEQ multiplex PCR assay. Each sample had 80,000 to 100,000 TCR templates assayed by the deep sequencing platform. Genomic DNA extracted from sorted T cells was the material used for TCRbeta CDR3 sequencing. Concerning the study's data processing: The R programming language was used for clonal analysis of TCRbeta CDR3 data. Alloreactive CD4+ and CD8+ clones were identified by comparing unstimulated samples to CFSE-low samples taken after the reaction. Regulatory or non-regulatory origin of alloreactive CD4+ clones was assigned by matching sequences to the sorted unstimulated Treg and non-Treg repertoires. What TCRdb holds here is the immuneACCESS table cut down to in-frame rearrangements. Part of the clones is not present; checked against another copy, under half of the missing clones reflect an unresolved V gene, and the others are unexplained. D and trimming come from the DNA, and the V and J calls and clone size come from that table. This sample comprises approximately 100,000 clones, more than 85% of them detected only once. The ten most abundant clones make up roughly 2.7% of the sample.

From V the trimming removes 2 bases and from J it removes 6 bases, while the gene matches leave 4 bases of the junction unaccounted for. As encoded in the germline V gene, CDR1 is KGHSH while CDR2 is LQKENI. The CDR3 contains 16 residues, cysteine and phenylalanine counted. Only the CDR3 region is kept as DNA, spanning 48 bases read in frame from base 1. Sorted unstimulated T cells and proliferating T cells recovered from mixed lymphocyte reactions underwent TCRbeta CDR3 sequencing. Fresh whole blood from ten HLA-typed healthy donors was used as the source from which PBMCs were isolated. The sample taken for sequencing was CD4+ T cells sorted from blood. The receptor chain draws on TRBV18 and TRBJ2-2; TRBD2 fits 12 bases in the junction. This receptor was taken from a human donor in good health. Some clones in this sample may be carry-over from other donors' samples. The nucleotides read TGTGCCAGCTCACCAGTCCGACTAGCGGGAGCCGGGGAGCTGTTTTTT. This gives the protein CASSPVRLAGAGELFF.